The sequence of this TCR beta chain was determined in a study of metastatic and nonmetastatic thyroid tumors. Looking at the study overall: Repertoires from blood and tumor or nodule tissue of malignant and benign thyroid patients were compared. Regarding the study as a whole: A significant increase in TCR beta diversity was reportedly seen in malignant thyroid tumors relative to benign nodules, in blood and tumor.

Trimming pared 0 bases from V and 1 base from J, leaving 7 bases between. The CDR3 contains 14 residues. Per the germline V gene, CDR1 is SGDLS and CDR2 is YYNGEE. Many counts were recorded for this clone. The antigen is undetermined. Patients were all untreated before their thyroid surgery. MiXCR re-clonotyped the PCR reads for TCRdb. The sample holds around 15,000 clones, less than 30% seen once. This TCR derives from a male donor with papillary thyroid cancer or a benign thyroid nodule (not recorded which). Some clones in this sample may be carry-over from other donors' samples. The rearrangement links TRBV9 to TRBJ1-1; D call uncertain. The sequenced sample was tumor tissue. In DNA, the CDR3 is TGTGCCAGCAGCGTAGGGCCTAGGAACACTGAAGCTTTCTTT. This encodes CASSVGPRNTEAFF.